The table lists the clone carrying this T cell receptor beta chain with many counts. Its antigen is unknown. This sample is part of a study of identical twins. Germline CDR1 reads MNHEY; CDR2 reads SVGEGT. Germline trimming cut 6 bases from V and 12 bases from J; bases unmatched to any gene: 9. The CDR3 is 13 amino acids. Study-wide points: Shared out-of-frame alpha sequences (those common to twins) showed excess low generation probability.

A universal primer site was incorporated via template switching, and the cDNA contained unique molecular identifiers. Via MiXCR, TCRdb re-called the 5' RACE reads, giving one row per CDR3 protein. This table has about 460,000 distinct CDR3 sequences, over 12% appearing once. These same data were also listed under a study on yellow fever vaccine responses in identical twins.

The TCR comes from a woman aged 18-29 years in good health. Sequencing input: CD4+ T cells sorted from blood. The J gene is TRBJ2-2, the V gene TRBV6-2 or TRBV6-3, with 8 bases identical to TRBD2. The CDR3 loop is CASRPTSGGKLFF. DNA of the CDR3: TGTGCCAGCAGACCTACTAGCGGTGGAAAGCTGTTTTTT.